Listed below are T cell receptor beta chains from one sample, sequenced in a study of T-cell memory formation after mild COVID-19. In TCRdb, the 5' RACE reads were re-called with MiXCR into one record per CDR3 protein. The sample yields 85,000 to 130,000 distinct CDR3 sequences, over 8.5% seen once. Sequenced: PBMCs or a T cell subset sorted from them (not recorded which). The receptors were gathered from a man between 18 and 29 years old who had mild COVID-19 (a few samples of this study predate the infection). Cell type and time point are not known. CDR3s include the opening cysteine and the closing phenylalanine or tryptophan. D genes are given only for firm matches. Only part of the rows carry a size: once, few, many, or a class if the clone is expanded.

J	V	size	D	DNA	CDR3
TRBJ2-4	TRBV12-3/TRBV12-4	-	TRBD2	TGTGCCAGCAGCCAACCGGGACTAGGAAACATTCAGTACTTC	CASSQPGLGNIQYF
TRBJ2-1	TRBV5-6	-	-	TGTGCCAGCAGCTTTAGCGCTGAGCAGTTCTTC	CASSFSAEQFF
TRBJ2-3	TRBV7-9	few	TRBD2	TGTGCCAGCAGCTCCACCTTAGCGGGGGAGCACACTAGCACAGATACGCAGTATTTT	CASSSTLAGEHTSTDTQYF
TRBJ2-5	TRBV5-1	-	TRBD1	TGCGCCAGCATACAGGGACAGGGTTTTTGGGAGACCCAGTACTTC	CASIQGQGFWETQYF
TRBJ1-1	TRBV6-2/TRBV6-3	few	-	TGTGCCAGCACTCGACCTCCGGGATACACTGAAGCTTTCTTT	CASTRPPGYTEAFF
TRBJ2-4	TRBV6-5	-	TRBD1	TGTGCCAGCAGTCTTATTTGGACAGGGGGAAGTCGGCGCGACATTCAGTACTTC	CASSLIWTGGSRRDIQYF
TRBJ1-5	TRBV7-9	many	-	TGTGCCAGCAGCTGGGGGGATCAGCCCCAGCATTTT	CASSWGDQPQHF
TRBJ2-5	TRBV7-2	many	-	TGTGCCAGCAGCTTAGGATACAGAGAGACCCAGTACTTC	CASSLGYRETQYF
TRBJ2-7	TRBV7-9	-	-	TGTGCCAGCAGCGTCGACTTCTACGAGCAGTACTTC	CASSVDFYEQYF
TRBJ1-1	TRBV6-5	-	-	TGTGCCAGCAGCTCGGCTGGGGCGACTGAAGCTTTCTTT	CASSSAGATEAFF
TRBJ2-1	TRBV12-3/TRBV12-4	-	-	TGTGCCAGCAGTTTAGTGGGTCTCAGCTCCTACAATGAGCAGTTCTTC	CASSLVGLSSYNEQFF
TRBJ2-7	TRBV4-3	few	-	TGCGCCAGCAGCCCCGGTTCAGGGGACTCCTACGAGCAGTACTTC	CASSPGSGDSYEQYF
TRBJ2-7	TRBV4-1	many	TRBD1	TGCGCCAGCAGCCAACTACAGGGGGCCGGCGACGAGCAGTACTTC	CASSQLQGAGDEQYF
TRBJ1-1	TRBV4-3	few	-	TGCGCCAGCAGCCCAGAGTGGTCGGAAATGAACACTGAAGCTTTCTTT	CASSPEWSEMNTEAFF
TRBJ1-6	TRBV7-9	many	-	TGTGCCAGCAGCTTAGTCAGGGGTAGCGGGTCACCCCTCCACTTT	CASSLVRGSGSPLHF
TRBJ1-2	TRBV4-1	few	TRBD1	TGCGCCAGCAGCCAATCCGGGACAGGGTCCCACTATGGCTACACCTTC	CASSQSGTGSHYGYTF
TRBJ2-7	TRBV4-1	few	-	TGCGCCAGCAGCCAAGAGGTCCGAGATTACGAGCAGTACTTC	CASSQEVRDYEQYF
TRBJ1-6	TRBV20-1	-	-	TGCAGTGCTAGGGACCCCGGGGCAGCGAGAAATTCACCCCTCCACTTT	CSARDPGAARNSPLHF
TRBJ2-2	TRBV7-9	-	-	TGTGCCAGCAGCTTACCGAACACCGGGGAGCTGTTTTTT	CASSLPNTGELFF
TRBJ2-1	TRBV11-2	many	-	TGTGCCAGCAGCCGAGATGGAAGCTCCTACAATGAGCAGTTCTTC	CASSRDGSSYNEQFF
TRBJ2-3	TRBV7-2	-	-	TGTGCCAGCAGCTTCTCCGGGACCCTGGGAGATACGCAGTATTTT	CASSFSGTLGDTQYF
TRBJ1-5	TRBV12-3/TRBV12-4	few	TRBD1	TGTGCCAGCAGAGATACAGGGGTGAATCAGCCCCAGCATTTT	CASRDTGVNQPQHF
TRBJ1-2	TRBV5-6	-	-	TGTGCCAGCAGCTTGGCTGCAGGGTTCTATGGCTACACCTTC	CASSLAAGFYGYTF
TRBJ2-1	TRBV6-2/TRBV6-3	-	-	TGTGCCAGCAGGGCAGGGTTGAGTTCCTACAATGAGCAGTTCTTC	CASRAGLSSYNEQFF
TRBJ2-2	TRBV11-2	-	-	TGTGCCAGCAGCTTAGGCAGGGGCCTGAACACCGGGGAGCTGTTTTTT	CASSLGRGLNTGELFF